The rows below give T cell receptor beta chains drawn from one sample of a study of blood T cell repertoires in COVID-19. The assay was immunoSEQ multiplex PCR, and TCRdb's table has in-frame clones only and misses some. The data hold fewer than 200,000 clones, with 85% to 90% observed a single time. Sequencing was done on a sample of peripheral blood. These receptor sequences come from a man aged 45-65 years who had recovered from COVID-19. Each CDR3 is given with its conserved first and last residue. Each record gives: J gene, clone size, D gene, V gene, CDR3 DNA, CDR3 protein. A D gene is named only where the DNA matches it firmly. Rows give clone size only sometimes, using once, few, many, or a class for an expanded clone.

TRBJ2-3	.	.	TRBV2	TGTGCCAGCAGGGGTAGGGGGGGGATTTCAGTTACGCAGTATTTT	CASRGRGGISVTQYF
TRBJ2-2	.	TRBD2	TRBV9	TGTGCCAGCAGCGTAGGGGTAGCGGGAGGACCCACCGGGGAGCTGTTTTTT	CASSVGVAGGPTGELFF
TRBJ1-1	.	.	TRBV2	TGTGCCAGCAGTGAATCAGTGAACACTGAAGCTTTCTTT	CASSESVNTEAFF
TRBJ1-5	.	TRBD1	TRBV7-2	TGTGCCAGCAGGGTCGGACAGGCTAGCAATCAGCCCCAGCATTTT	CASRVGQASNQPQHF
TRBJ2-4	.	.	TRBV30	TGTGCCTGGAGTGCCGAGACTAGGGAAAACATTCAGTACTTC	CAWSAETRENIQYF
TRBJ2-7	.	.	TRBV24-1	TGTGCCACCAGTGGCCAGGGCGCCGTCTACGAGCAGTACTTC	CATSGQGAVYEQYF
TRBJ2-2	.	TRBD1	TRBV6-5	TGTGCCAGCGCGGGACAGGGGGCCGGAACCGGGGAGCTGTTTTTT	CASAGQGAGTGELFF
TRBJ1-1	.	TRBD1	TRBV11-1	TGTGCCAGCAGCATAGGACAGGGGCGGACTGAAGCTTTCTTT	CASSIGQGRTEAFF
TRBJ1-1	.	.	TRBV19	TGTGCCAGTATAGAGACTCTAAGGGGACTCACTGAAGCTTTCTTT	CASIETLRGLTEAFF
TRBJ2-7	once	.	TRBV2	TGTGCCAGCCTCGAAAGGGGCCACGAGCAGTACTTC	CASLERGHEQYF
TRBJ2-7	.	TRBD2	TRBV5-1	TGCGCCAGCAGACGCCCCCTTGCGGGGGACTCCTACGAGCAGTACTTC	CASRRPLAGDSYEQYF
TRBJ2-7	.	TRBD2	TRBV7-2	TGTGCCAGCAGCTTGGGAGCTAGCGGGAGGTACGAGCAGTACTTC	CASSLGASGRYEQYF
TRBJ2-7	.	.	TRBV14	TGTGCCAGCAGCCAAGATTGGCACGAGCAGTACTTC	CASSQDWHEQYF
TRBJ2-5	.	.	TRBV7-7	TGTGCCAGCAGCTTGGAAGCAGGGCAAGAGACCCAGTACTTC	CASSLEAGQETQYF
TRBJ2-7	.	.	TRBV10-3	TGTGCCATCAGTGAGTCTCCAGGGGTAACCTACGAGCAGTACTTC	CAISESPGVTYEQYF
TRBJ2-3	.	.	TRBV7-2	TGTGCCAGCAGCTTAGCGGGAGGTAAAACAGATACGCAGTATTTT	CASSLAGGKTDTQYF
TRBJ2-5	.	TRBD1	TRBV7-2	TGTGCCAGCAGCCCTGGTCCGGACAGGGCGGAGACCCAGTACTTC	CASSPGPDRAETQYF
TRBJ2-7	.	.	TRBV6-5	TGTGCCAGCAGTTATTCACATTTCGGAGGCGAGCAGTACTTC	CASSYSHFGGEQYF
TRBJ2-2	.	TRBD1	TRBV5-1	TGCGCCAGCAGCCGTCGACAGGGGGGCACCGGGGAGCTGTTTTTT	CASSRRQGGTGELFF
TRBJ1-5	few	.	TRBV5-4	TGTGCCAGCAGCTTGGCCGGTTTCAATCAGCCCCAGCATTTT	CASSLAGFNQPQHF
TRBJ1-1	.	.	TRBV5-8	TGTGCCAGCAGCTCTTACCGGGACGGAGCGGGTCCTGAAGCTTTCTTT	CASSSYRDGAGPEAFF
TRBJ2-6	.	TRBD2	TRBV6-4	TGTGCCAGCAGTGAGTCCGCGGGGGGATACTCTGGGGCCAACGTCCTGACTTTC	CASSESAGGYSGANVLTF